Each of the 6 T cell receptor beta chains below was sequenced from the same sample in a study of T cell repertoires in cytomegalovirus infection. Each CDR3 protein is one row after TCRdb ran MiXCR on the reads. The sample has roughly 230,000 distinct CDR3 sequences, approximately 13% seen once. The sample comprised PBMCs. The receptors were gathered from a human donor in good health (CMV status not recorded). Some clones in this sample may be carry-over from other donors' samples.

In this sample, this clonotype turned up a few times. The rearrangement joins TRBV29-1 to TRBJ2-7; possibly TRBD1 for D (6 bases). The germline V gene has CDR1 SQVTM and CDR2 ANQGSEA. V was clipped by 6 bases and J by 1 base, with 13 bases between them. This CDR3 is built from 13 residues. The CDR3 region is CSVTGTNSYEQYF. CDR3 coding DNA: TGCAGCGTCACCGGGACAAATTCCTACGAGCAGTACTTC.

The sample holds many counts of this clonotype. This chain links TRBV14 with TRBJ2-3; D unclear. This CDR3 comprises 14 residues. Per the germline V gene, CDR1 is SGHDN and CDR2 is FVKESK. V lost 0 bases, J lost 1 base, and 5 bases lay in between. The chain's CDR3 is CASSQDSRTDTQYF. As DNA, the CDR3 is TGTGCCAGCAGCCAAGATAGCCGCACAGATACGCAGTATTTT.

Concerning this clonotype itself: Possible read error: a much larger clone is one base away. The chain couples TRBV28 to TRBJ1-2; 9 positions agree with TRBD1. The V gene end was trimmed by 3 bases and the J gene end by 6 bases; junction bases not matched to a gene: 14. CDR1 and CDR2 (germline): MDHEN, SYDVKM. This CDR3 has 17 residues. The CDR3 DNA is TGTGCCAGCAGTTTCCCCCGGACAGGGGTACGGTGGAATGGCTACACCTTC. Protein sequence: CASSFPRTGVRWNGYTF.

This clonotype was seen repeatedly, ten times or more. CDR3 sequence: CASSHWPDNEQFF. The CDR3 DNA reads as TGTGCCAGCAGTCACTGGCCTGACAATGAGCAGTTCTTC. The chain has TRBV14 and TRBJ2-1; D is uncertain. Germline CDR1 and CDR2: SGHDN and FVKESK. V was trimmed by 6 bases and J by 5 bases, leaving 11 bases between them. The CDR3 sequence is 13 residues long.

This clonotype was counted many times. This chain joins TRBV7-2 and TRBJ2-7; 7 nucleotides align to TRBD1. CDR1 SGHTA and CDR2 FQGNSA come from the germline V gene. The CDR3 covers 14 residues. J gave up 3 bases and V 5 bases, and 7 bases lay outside the gene matches. Here the CDR3 reads CASSEQGDSYEQYF. The DNA of the CDR3 is TGTGCCAGCAGCGAACAAGGGGACAGCTACGAGCAGTACTTC.

This clonotype was seen ten or more times. For the CDR3, the DNA is TGTGCCAGCAGCTTAGTCCCCAGGTCCCGTGGGTGGAACGAGCAGTTCTTC. Its translation is CASSLVPRSRGWNEQFF. The rearrangement links TRBV7-6 to TRBJ2-1; no clear D. The CDR3 has 17 residues. The germline gives CDR1 SGHVS, CDR2 FNYEAQ. V lost 1 base, J lost 10 bases, and 23 bases lay in between.